This TCR beta chain was retrieved from a study of blood T cell repertoires in COVID-19 (dated by TCRdb to 2018 to 2021). Concerning the study at large: Samples covering the acute and convalescent phases of COVID-19 were provided by collaborators in the United States, Italy and Spain. The material from the prospective study consisted of cDNA or gDNA derived from T cells, B-cell-depleted T cells, or PBMCs. Samples were obtained from the ongoing ImmuneRACE study (first 160 participants) and from 1,000 to 1,500 subjects provided by 6 global collaborators. Nearly every sample came with metadata listing a de-identified subject ID, COVID-19 status, age in years and sex. Where available, HLA class I and class II types were taken from metadata supplied by the sample provider and were not determined by assay-based typing. The dataset comprised deeply sampled blood TCRbeta repertoires from subjects exposed to, actively infected with, or recovered from COVID-19. The repertoires were released in a freely available public database meant as a resource for research on the immune response to SARS-CoV-2. What the study reported, not specific to this receptor: The quantity of clinical and demographic metadata differed by source and by participant and was supplied without curation.

The immunoSEQ Assay, a bias-controlled multiplex PCR, was used to amplify TCRbeta CDR3 regions from genomic DNA. The paper's data handling went like this. Within the assay, amplification of reference gene primers was used to estimate how many nucleated cells each sample contained. To quantify the absolute abundance of each unique TCRbeta CDR3 rearrangement, sequence reads were collapsed and filtered. Productive Simpson clonality was computed per sample as the square root of Simpson's diversity index over productive rearrangements. TCRdb obtained this table from immuneACCESS and retained in-frame rearrangements with V and J assigned. These tables miss some clones; where compared with another copy, unresolved V genes account for less than half of the shortfall, and the remainder is unexplained. V, J and clone size reflect that table, while D and trimming were determined from the DNA. Present in this sample are some 250,000 clones, 91% of which were seen just once. Approximately 1.2% of the sample belongs to the ten largest clones.

Enrolling through a virtual design, the prospective study's participants ranged in age from roughly 18 to 95 years and lived across about two dozen United States geographic areas. In the prospective study, participants were assigned to cohorts based on the clinical history participants reported in a screening survey and a study questionnaire. Mobile phlebotomists in the prospective study collected whole blood, serum and a nasopharyngeal or oropharyngeal swab from every participant. Additional blood draws and questionnaires over an approximately two-month period could optionally be provided by prospective study participants. Before DNA extraction, prospective study blood samples were shipped either frozen or at room temperature. A word on this clone: The specificity of this receptor is unknown. No much larger clone exists at a distance of one base, and base qualities are not known.

The sample consisted of PBMCs or T cells enriched from blood (not recorded which). This TCR was sampled from a human donor in a cohort exposed to, infected with or recovered from COVID-19 (not recorded which). The donor label of this sample is uncertain.

The CDR3 loop reads CASSLRWRREKSTDTQYF. Here is the DNA: TGTGCCAGTAGTCTCCGGTGGCGGAGGGAGAAAAGCACAGATACGCAGTATTTT. The chain joins TRBV19 to TRBJ2-3; 6 matching bases give a weak D call of TRBD2. The CDR3 has 18 amino acids, counting the end cysteine and phenylalanine. The retained sequence is limited to the CDR3, 54 bases, with the frame set at the first base. In the germline V gene (reference sequence), CDR1 corresponds to LNHDA and CDR2 to SQIVND. V is pared back by 5 bases and J by 0 bases, with 21 bases lying between the germline termini. Supplemented by the reference TRBV19 and TRBJ2-3 proteins around the CDR3, the complete variable domain is DGGITQSPKYLFRKEGQNVTLSCEQNLNHDAMYWYRQDPGQGLRLIYYSQIVNDFQKGDIAEGYSVSREKKESFPLTVTSAQKNPTAFYLCASSLRWRREKSTDTQYFGPGTRLTVL.